This is a list of T cell receptor beta chains from one sample in a study of blood T cell repertoires in COVID-19. TCRdb keeps only in-frame clones here, not all; method: immunoSEQ multiplex PCR. The sample has approximately 240,000 clones, roughly 88% seen once; the top ten hold 2.1%. Sequences were obtained from peripheral blood. The receptors originated from a woman between 40 and 50 years old who had recovered from COVID-19. Both conserved end residues are part of each CDR3. D genes are given only for firm matches. A clone size is listed for some rows: how often the clone was seen (once, few, many), or a class if it is expanded.

CASSYSRGPPPYGYTF | TGTGCCAGCAGTTACTCAAGGGGGCCACCACCTTATGGCTACACCTTC | - | TRBJ1-2 | 16 | TRBD1 | TRBV6-5
CAISAGLDSKDTQYF | TGTGCCATCAGTGCGGGACTAGATTCGAAAGATACGCAGTATTTT | - | TRBJ2-3 | 15 | TRBD2 | TRBV10-3
CASSPPGTGRGQTQYF | TGTGCCAGCTCACCGCCAGGGACAGGGAGAGGGCAGACCCAGTACTTC | - | TRBJ2-5 | 16 | TRBD1 | TRBV18
CATSAHGTGINEQFF | TGTGCCACCAGTGCCCATGGGACAGGGATCAATGAGCAGTTCTTC | - | TRBJ2-1 | 15 | TRBD1 | TRBV24-1
CASSLTGTGKETQYF | TGTGCCAGCAGTCTCACCGGGACAGGGAAAGAGACCCAGTACTTC | - | TRBJ2-5 | 15 | TRBD1 | TRBV6-5
CASSEWDSSYEQYF | TGTGCCAGCAGCGAATGGGACAGCTCCTACGAGCAGTACTTC | - | TRBJ2-7 | 14 | TRBD1 | TRBV9
CASSPWWTGSFNEKLFF | TGTGCCAGCAGCCCCTGGTGGACAGGGAGCTTTAATGAAAAACTGTTTTTT | - | TRBJ1-4 | 17 | TRBD1 | TRBV27
CASSTRDRVTGANVLTF | TGCGCCAGCAGCACCCGGGACAGGGTTACTGGGGCCAACGTCCTGACTTTC | once | TRBJ2-6 | 17 | TRBD1 | TRBV5-1
CASSLTSGSYEQYF | TGCGCCAGCAGCTTGACTAGCGGGAGTTACGAGCAGTACTTC | - | TRBJ2-7 | 14 | TRBD2 | TRBV5-1
CASSRGTGELFF | TGTGCCAGCAGTCGGGGCACCGGGGAGCTGTTTTTT | - | TRBJ2-2 | 12 | - | TRBV27
CASSVAGQPYNEQFF | TGTGCCAGCAGCGTAGCGGGACAGCCATACAATGAGCAGTTCTTC | - | TRBJ2-1 | 15 | TRBD1 | TRBV9
CASSTGASYEQYF | TGTGCCAGCAGTACAGGGGCCTCCTACGAGCAGTACTTC | - | TRBJ2-7 | 13 | TRBD1 | TRBV12-3/TRBV12-4
CAIQTGLAGYEQYF | TGTGCCATTCAAACGGGACTAGCTGGCTACGAGCAGTACTTC | - | TRBJ2-7 | 14 | TRBD2 | TRBV28
CSVDGWGQTSYEQYF | TGCAGCGTTGACGGTTGGGGACAGACGTCCTACGAGCAGTACTTC | - | TRBJ2-7 | 15 | TRBD1 | TRBV29-1
CASSYVWGRGNEQFF | TGTGCCAGCTCTTACGTGTGGGGCCGCGGAAATGAGCAGTTCTTC | - | TRBJ2-1 | 15 | - | TRBV19
CASSLAGTSGSSAYEQYF | TGTGCCAGCAGCTTAGCCGGGACTAGCGGGAGTAGCGCCTACGAGCAGTACTTC | - | TRBJ2-7 | 18 | TRBD2 | TRBV7-2
CASSYAGYNEQFF | TGTGCCAGCAGTTACGCGGGCTACAATGAGCAGTTCTTC | - | TRBJ2-1 | 13 | - | TRBV6-2/TRBV6-3
CASSSRGSAGNTIYF | TGTGCCAGCAGCTCTAGAGGGAGTGCTGGAAACACCATATATTTT | - | TRBJ1-3 | 15 | - | TRBV7-2
CASSNVRVDGNTIYF | TGTGCCAGCAGTAATGTTCGGGTAGATGGAAACACCATATATTTT | once | TRBJ1-3 | 15 | - | TRBV2
CASSLVNRGSYEQYF | TGTGCCAGCAGCTTGGTTAACAGGGGCTCCTACGAGCAGTACTTC | - | TRBJ2-7 | 15 | TRBD1 | TRBV5-6
CASSLFQGDDEQFF | TGTGCCAGCAGCTTATTTCAGGGTGACGATGAGCAGTTCTTC | - | TRBJ2-1 | 14 | - | TRBV7-6
CASSYPRTSGTAGTDTQYF | TGTGCCAGCAGTTACCCCCGGACTAGCGGGACGGCCGGCACAGATACGCAGTATTTT | - | TRBJ2-3 | 19 | TRBD2 | TRBV6-2/TRBV6-3
CASSPRGGATNEKLFF | TGTGCCAGCAGCCCTAGGGGGGGTGCAACTAATGAAAAACTGTTTTTT | - | TRBJ1-4 | 16 | - | TRBV7-2
CAGDYRVPDSGNTIYF | TGCGCCGGGGATTACAGGGTACCTGACTCTGGAAACACCATATATTTT | once | TRBJ1-3 | 16 | - | TRBV10-1
CASSAPGLTDTQYF | TGCGCCAGCAGCGCACCGGGTCTCACAGATACGCAGTATTTT | - | TRBJ2-3 | 14 | - | TRBV4-1
CASSDQLRTGGLLYSNQPQHF | TGTGCCAGCAGTGATCAGTTGCGGACAGGGGGCCTCCTATATAGCAATCAGCCCCAGCATTTT | - | TRBJ1-5 | 21 | TRBD1 | TRBV2
CASSLGRENYGYTF | TGTGCCAGCAGCCTAGGGCGGGAGAACTATGGCTACACCTTC | few | TRBJ1-2 | 14 | - | TRBV7-3
CASSQDGQSSYEQYF | TGTGCCAGCAGCCAGGACGGACAGAGCTCCTACGAGCAGTACTTC | - | TRBJ2-7 | 15 | - | TRBV4-2
CASSRQGGETQYF | TGTGCCAGCAGTCGACAGGGTGGGGAGACCCAGTACTTC | - | TRBJ2-5 | 13 | TRBD1 | TRBV6-5
CASSFDRSSYEQYF | TGTGCCAGCAGCTTTGACCGGAGCTCCTACGAGCAGTACTTC | - | TRBJ2-7 | 14 | - | TRBV5-4
CASSQVLGGRPTYEQYF | TGTGCCAGCAGCCAAGTTTTAGGCGGGAGACCCACCTACGAGCAGTACTTC | few | TRBJ2-7 | 17 | TRBD2 | TRBV3-1/TRBV3-2
CASSLQGATGNTIYF | TGTGCCAGCAGCTTGCAGGGGGCTACTGGAAACACCATATATTTT | - | TRBJ1-3 | 15 | TRBD1 | TRBV5-5
CASSTYSNPGEKLFF | TGTGCCAGTAGTACCTACAGCAACCCTGGGGAAAAACTGTTTTTT | - | TRBJ1-4 | 15 | - | TRBV19
CASSLEEKLFF | TGTGCCAGCAGTTTGGAGGAAAAACTGTTTTTT | - | TRBJ1-4 | 11 | - | TRBV28
CASSLDGGAGGGTDTQYF | TGTGCCAGCAGCTTAGATGGGGGCGCGGGAGGAGGCACAGATACGCAGTATTTT | - | TRBJ2-3 | 18 | TRBD2 | TRBV11-2
CASIRTRADTEAFF | TGTGCCAGCATCCGGACCAGGGCGGACACTGAAGCTTTCTTT | - | TRBJ1-1 | 14 | - | TRBV11-2
CASSSQGGPYNEQFF | TGTGCCAGCAGCTCACAGGGAGGGCCCTACAATGAGCAGTTCTTC | - | TRBJ2-1 | 15 | - | TRBV7-2
CASSLGLAGDYNEQFF | TGTGCCAGCAGCTTAGGGCTAGCGGGAGATTACAATGAGCAGTTCTTC | - | TRBJ2-1 | 16 | TRBD2 | TRBV11-2
CASSGWGPDEQYF | TGTGCCAGCAGCGGGTGGGGGCCGGACGAGCAGTACTTC | - | TRBJ2-7 | 13 | - | TRBV7-9
CASHSSSEQYF | TGTGCCAGCCATTCGAGTAGCGAGCAGTACTTC | - | TRBJ2-7 | 11 | - | TRBV5-4
CASSTGLARGNEQFF | TGTGCCAGTAGTACGGGACTAGCGAGGGGCAATGAGCAGTTCTTC | - | TRBJ2-1 | 15 | TRBD2 | TRBV19
CAWKLSLNTGELFF | TGTGCCTGGAAATTGTCCCTCAACACCGGGGAGCTGTTTTTT | - | TRBJ2-2 | 14 | - | TRBV30
CASSLRDRGRSGANVLTF | TGTGCCAGCAGCCTCCGGGACAGGGGGAGGTCTGGGGCCAACGTCCTGACTTTC | few | TRBJ2-6 | 18 | TRBD1 | TRBV3-1/TRBV3-2
CASSLGGGPANEQYF | TGTGCCAGCAGCTTAGGGGGGGGCCCCGCCAACGAGCAGTACTTC | - | TRBJ2-7 | 15 | - | TRBV9